The rows below give T cell receptor beta chains drawn from one sample of a study of blood T cell repertoires in COVID-19. Using immunoSEQ multiplex PCR, the repertoire was profiled, and TCRdb retains in-frame clones only, with some absent. The table has about 440,000 clones, approximately 88% seen once. The sequencing input was peripheral blood. The source of these receptors is a woman aged 50 to 60 with COVID-19, enrolled during active disease. The CDR3 runs from the conserved cysteine through the conserved F or W. D genes are given only for firm matches. A row's size may be missing; if present it is once, few, many or a size class.

d_call: NA; v_call: TRBV7-9; clone_size: NA; j_call: TRBJ2-1; cdr3_length: 13; cdr3_aa: CASSYPQVNEQFF; cdr3_nt: TGTGCCAGCAGCTACCCACAGGTAAATGAGCAGTTCTTC
d_call: TRBD1; v_call: TRBV7-9; clone_size: NA; j_call: TRBJ2-7; cdr3_length: 15; cdr3_aa: CASSLSGTGSFEQYF; cdr3_nt: TGTGCCAGCAGCCTTTCCGGGACAGGGAGCTTCGAGCAGTACTTC
d_call: NA; v_call: TRBV29-1; clone_size: NA; j_call: TRBJ1-2; cdr3_length: 13; cdr3_aa: CSVGRGTNYGYTF; cdr3_nt: TGCAGCGTGGGGAGGGGAACTAACTATGGCTACACCTTC
d_call: TRBD2; v_call: TRBV6-2/TRBV6-3; clone_size: NA; j_call: TRBJ2-3; cdr3_length: 16; cdr3_aa: CASSPRLAGGPDTQYF; cdr3_nt: TGTGCCAGCAGCCCCAGACTAGCGGGGGGACCAGATACGCAGTATTTT
d_call: NA; v_call: TRBV10-3; clone_size: NA; j_call: TRBJ2-3; cdr3_length: 18; cdr3_aa: CAIGPGSGGGRGTDTQYF; cdr3_nt: TGTGCCATCGGCCCAGGATCAGGGGGAGGACGGGGCACAGATACGCAGTATTTT
d_call: NA; v_call: TRBV7-9; clone_size: NA; j_call: TRBJ2-7; cdr3_length: 15; cdr3_aa: CASSLVGGYSTEQYF; cdr3_nt: TGTGCCAGCAGCTTAGTAGGGGGTTATTCGACCGAGCAGTACTTC
d_call: NA; v_call: TRBV18; clone_size: few; j_call: TRBJ1-1; cdr3_length: 12; cdr3_aa: CASSPKGVEAFF; cdr3_nt: TGTGCCAGCTCACCGAAAGGGGTTGAAGCTTTCTTT
d_call: NA; v_call: TRBV7-9; clone_size: NA; j_call: TRBJ2-7; cdr3_length: 11; cdr3_aa: CASSLGEEQYF; cdr3_nt: TGTGCCAGCAGCCTAGGCGAGGAGCAGTACTTC
d_call: TRBD1; v_call: TRBV5-6; clone_size: few; j_call: TRBJ2-7; cdr3_length: 13; cdr3_aa: CASGQGFSYEQYF; cdr3_nt: TGTGCCAGCGGACAGGGATTCTCCTACGAGCAGTACTTC
d_call: NA; v_call: TRBV12-3/TRBV12-4; clone_size: NA; j_call: TRBJ2-5; cdr3_length: 13; cdr3_aa: CASRSATQETQYF; cdr3_nt: TGTGCCAGCAGGAGCGCGACCCAAGAGACCCAGTACTTC
d_call: NA; v_call: TRBV10-3; clone_size: NA; j_call: TRBJ1-6; cdr3_length: 16; cdr3_aa: CAIRPDRSSYNSPLHF; cdr3_nt: TGTGCCATCAGACCCGACAGAAGCTCCTATAATTCACCCCTCCACTTT
d_call: NA; v_call: TRBV30; clone_size: NA; j_call: TRBJ1-6; cdr3_length: 14; cdr3_aa: CAWSSQGTNSPLHF; cdr3_nt: TGTGCCTGGAGTTCACAGGGAACTAATTCACCCCTCCACTTT
d_call: TRBD2; v_call: TRBV3-1/TRBV3-2; clone_size: NA; j_call: TRBJ2-1; cdr3_length: 15; cdr3_aa: CASSQAGGAYNEQFF; cdr3_nt: TGTGCCAGCAGCCAAGCTGGGGGGGCCTACAATGAGCAGTTCTTC
d_call: NA; v_call: TRBV2; clone_size: NA; j_call: TRBJ2-6; cdr3_length: 15; cdr3_aa: CASSAGGLGANVLTF; cdr3_nt: TGTGCCAGCAGTGCCGGGGGGCTTGGGGCCAACGTCCTGACTTTC
d_call: TRBD1; v_call: TRBV5-1; clone_size: NA; j_call: TRBJ1-5; cdr3_length: 15; cdr3_aa: CASSLEGARSQPQHF; cdr3_nt: TGCGCCAGCAGCTTGGAGGGGGCCCGGAGCCAGCCCCAGCATTTT
d_call: TRBD2; v_call: TRBV5-1; clone_size: NA; j_call: TRBJ2-1; cdr3_length: 15; cdr3_aa: CASSVTSGGFNEQFF; cdr3_nt: TGCGCCAGCTCCGTTACTAGCGGGGGGTTCAATGAGCAGTTCTTC
d_call: NA; v_call: TRBV6-5; clone_size: NA; j_call: TRBJ1-1; cdr3_length: 16; cdr3_aa: CASSYSTQGTNTEAFF; cdr3_nt: TGTGCCAGCAGTTACTCGACCCAGGGAACGAACACTGAAGCTTTCTTT
d_call: TRBD2; v_call: TRBV28; clone_size: NA; j_call: TRBJ2-1; cdr3_length: 14; cdr3_aa: CASSLAGAYNEQFF; cdr3_nt: TGTGCCAGCAGTTTAGCGGGGGCCTACAATGAGCAGTTCTTC
d_call: NA; v_call: TRBV12-3/TRBV12-4; clone_size: NA; j_call: TRBJ1-2; cdr3_length: 13; cdr3_aa: CASSFGGFYGYTF; cdr3_nt: TGTGCCAGCAGTTTTGGGGGGTTTTATGGCTACACCTTC
d_call: NA; v_call: TRBV28; clone_size: NA; j_call: TRBJ1-5; cdr3_length: 15; cdr3_aa: CASSLLGGGDQPQHF; cdr3_nt: TGTGCCAGCAGCCTCCTGGGGGGGGGCGATCAGCCCCAGCATTTT
d_call: TRBD1; v_call: TRBV5-1; clone_size: NA; j_call: TRBJ1-4; cdr3_length: 16; cdr3_aa: CASSFEGTGNNEKLFF; cdr3_nt: TGCGCCAGCAGCTTTGAGGGGACAGGGAATAATGAAAAACTGTTTTTT
d_call: NA; v_call: TRBV30; clone_size: NA; j_call: TRBJ1-1; cdr3_length: 15; cdr3_aa: CAQGGGRTMNTEAFF; cdr3_nt: TGTGCTCAAGGTGGTGGACGGACTATGAACACTGAAGCTTTCTTT
d_call: TRBD2; v_call: TRBV27; clone_size: NA; j_call: TRBJ2-3; cdr3_length: 16; cdr3_aa: CASRRERGTSTDTQYF; cdr3_nt: TGTGCCAGCAGGCGGGAGCGGGGTACTAGCACAGATACGCAGTATTTT
d_call: NA; v_call: TRBV4-1; clone_size: NA; j_call: TRBJ2-2; cdr3_length: 15; cdr3_aa: CASRDKVIQGGELFF; cdr3_nt: TGCGCCAGCAGAGACAAAGTGATACAGGGAGGGGAGCTGTTTTTT
d_call: NA; v_call: TRBV27; clone_size: NA; j_call: TRBJ2-3; cdr3_length: 15; cdr3_aa: CASTSRGTDTDTQYF; cdr3_nt: TGTGCCAGCACCTCAAGGGGGACGGACACAGATACGCAGTATTTT
d_call: NA; v_call: TRBV14; clone_size: NA; j_call: TRBJ1-2; cdr3_length: 15; cdr3_aa: CASSRQSPTLGGYTF; cdr3_nt: TGTGCCAGCAGCCGCCAAAGTCCGACATTGGGTGGCTACACCTTC
d_call: NA; v_call: TRBV2; clone_size: few; j_call: TRBJ1-4; cdr3_length: 15; cdr3_aa: CASTVPRGRGEKLFF; cdr3_nt: TGTGCCAGCACGGTGCCCCGAGGGAGGGGTGAAAAACTGTTTTTT
d_call: TRBD1; v_call: TRBV3-1/TRBV3-2; clone_size: NA; j_call: TRBJ1-6; cdr3_length: 18; cdr3_aa: CASSQRTGDSSYNSPLHF; cdr3_nt: TGTGCCAGCAGCCAAAGGACAGGCGATAGCTCCTATAATTCACCCCTCCACTTT